This TCR beta chain was retrieved from a study of T cell repertoires in cytomegalovirus infection. Overall study results and limits: HLA-C-restricted CMV clonotypes gave the most frequent clonotype in two of eight donors.

TCRdb called the reads again in MiXCR, with one record for every CDR3 protein. The table shows about 830,000 distinct CDR3 sequences, with approximately 30% occurring only once. Per germline, CDR1 MNHEY and CDR2 SVGAGI. With 0 bases removed from V and 7 bases from J, the gap between germline ends came to 15 bases. This CDR3 is 16 amino acids long. This clonotype was seen more than once but under ten times. Its specificity is unknown. The clonotype originates from a human donor in good health (CMV status not recorded). Some clones in this sample may be carry-over from other donors' samples. J is TRBJ1-4 and V is TRBV6-5; tentative D call: TRBD1 (5 bases). The source material was cultured CD8+ T cells from PBMCs, sampled from culture after CMV antigen stimulation. The CDR3 sequence is CASSYSIGEEGEKLFF. CDR3 in DNA: TGTGCCAGCAGTTACTCGATAGGGGAGGAAGGTGAAAAACTGTTTTTT.